The clone carrying this T cell receptor (beta chain) was observed at least ten times. Its antigen is unknown. This sample is drawn from a study of Graves' ophthalmopathy and Graves' hyperthyroidism. In the study overall: Peripheral blood sampling occurred at initial diagnosis, before any treatment.

Amplified material comprised TCR beta CDR3 regions derived from RNA transcripts. A first-round RT-PCR used HTBI primers, followed by a second-round multiplex PCR. In TCRdb, the multiplex PCR reads were re-called with MiXCR into one record per CDR3 protein. The table lists 150,000 to 200,000 distinct CDR3 sequences, just under 40% of them singletons. Those donors who had ophthalmopathy presented with moderate-to-severe activity, a CAS of ≥3, a NOSPECS of ≥4 and a duration under 3 months. Germline V gene lookup returns CDR1 MDHEN and CDR2 SYDVKM. This CDR3 region has 19 residues. V shed 5 bases and J 3 bases; nucleotides not matched to a gene: 21. Overall study findings and caveats: In blood, most expanded thyroid clonotypes above 0.001 frequency were also detected.

This TCR derives from a man under 40 with Graves' ophthalmopathy. The sample consisted of peripheral blood. The V call is TRBV28, the J call TRBJ1-1, with TRBD1 matching over 7 bases. CDR3 sequence reads: CASSQPTSTGLGYYTEAFF. The CDR3 DNA is TGTGCCAGCAGTCAACCCACCTCGACAGGGCTTGGGTATTACACTGAAGCTTTCTTT.